Listed below are T cell receptor beta chains from one sample, sequenced in a study of shared clonotypes between healthy human individuals. Sequencing used immunoSEQ multiplex PCR; TCRdb keeps in-frame clones, though not all of them. The table shows about 2 million clones, with about 95% occurring only once. Sequencing used naive CD8+ T cells sorted from blood. All receptors come from a man in his late teens or twenties in good health. CDR3s include the opening cysteine and the closing phenylalanine or tryptophan. The D gene is left open where the match is weak. Clone size is shown for a subset of rows, as once, few, many or a class of expanded clone.

J gene: TRBJ2-5; V gene: TRBV6-6; clone size: .; CDR3 length: 16; D gene: .; CDR3 DNA: TGTGCCAGCAGTTATCGGGGAGGCCCCTACCAAGAGACCCAGTACTTC; CDR3 protein: CASSYRGGPYQETQYF
J gene: TRBJ1-2; V gene: TRBV30; clone size: few; CDR3 length: 13; D gene: .; CDR3 DNA: TGTGCCTGGAGCCCCACAGCATACTATGGCTACACCTTC; CDR3 protein: CAWSPTAYYGYTF
J gene: TRBJ2-3; V gene: TRBV6-5; clone size: .; CDR3 length: 15; D gene: TRBD1; CDR3 DNA: TGTGCCAGCAGCCCCGGGACAGAGAGCACAGATACGCAGTATTTT; CDR3 protein: CASSPGTESTDTQYF
J gene: TRBJ2-7; V gene: TRBV4-1; clone size: .; CDR3 length: 16; D gene: .; CDR3 DNA: TGCGCCAGCAGCCAAGCTGCGGGGCCAGGGGGCTACGAGCAGTACTTC; CDR3 protein: CASSQAAGPGGYEQYF
J gene: TRBJ2-7; V gene: TRBV4-1; clone size: .; CDR3 length: 15; D gene: .; CDR3 DNA: TGCGCCAGCAGCCAAGGCCCAGGGATCTCCTACGAGCAGTACTTC; CDR3 protein: CASSQGPGISYEQYF
J gene: TRBJ1-5; V gene: TRBV27; clone size: .; CDR3 length: 12; D gene: .; CDR3 DNA: TGTGCCAGCAGTTTAGTGGGTCAGCCCCAGCATTTT; CDR3 protein: CASSLVGQPQHF
J gene: TRBJ1-1; V gene: TRBV23-1; clone size: .; CDR3 length: 13; D gene: .; CDR3 DNA: TGCGCCAGCAGTCGCGAACAGGCCCCGAACGCTTTCTTT; CDR3 protein: CASSREQAPNAFF
J gene: TRBJ2-1; V gene: TRBV27; clone size: .; CDR3 length: 12; D gene: .; CDR3 DNA: TGTGCCAGCAGTTTATTGGACGGGGAGCAGTTCTTC; CDR3 protein: CASSLLDGEQFF
J gene: TRBJ2-7; V gene: TRBV5-1; clone size: .; CDR3 length: 15; D gene: TRBD2; CDR3 DNA: TGCGCCAGCAGCTTGGCACCTAGCGGAACCTACGAGCAGTACTTC; CDR3 protein: CASSLAPSGTYEQYF
J gene: TRBJ2-7; V gene: TRBV6-5; clone size: .; CDR3 length: 14; D gene: TRBD1; CDR3 DNA: TGTGCCAGCAGCCTTCGACAGGGTACCTACGAGCAGTACTTC; CDR3 protein: CASSLRQGTYEQYF
J gene: TRBJ2-1; V gene: TRBV6-5; clone size: .; CDR3 length: 16; D gene: TRBD1; CDR3 DNA: TGTGCCAGCAGTTCCCTACCGGGACAGGGGTTGGATGAGCAGTTCTTC; CDR3 protein: CASSSLPGQGLDEQFF
J gene: TRBJ2-1; V gene: TRBV30; clone size: .; CDR3 length: 12; D gene: .; CDR3 DNA: TGTGCCTGGAGTGTAGAAGGGAATGAGCAGTTCTTC; CDR3 protein: CAWSVEGNEQFF